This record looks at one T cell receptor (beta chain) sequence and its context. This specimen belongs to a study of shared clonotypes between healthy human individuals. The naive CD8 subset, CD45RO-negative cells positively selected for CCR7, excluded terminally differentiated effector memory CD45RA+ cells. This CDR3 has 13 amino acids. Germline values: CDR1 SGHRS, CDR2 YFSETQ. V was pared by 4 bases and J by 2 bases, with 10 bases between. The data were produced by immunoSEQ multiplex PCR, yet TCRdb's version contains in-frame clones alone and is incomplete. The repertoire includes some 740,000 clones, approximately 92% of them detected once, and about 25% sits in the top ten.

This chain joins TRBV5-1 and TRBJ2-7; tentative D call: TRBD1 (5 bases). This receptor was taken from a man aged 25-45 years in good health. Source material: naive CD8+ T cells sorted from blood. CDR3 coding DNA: TGCGCCAGCAGCCCCGACAGTCCCTACGAGCAGTACTTC. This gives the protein CASSPDSPYEQYF.